This T cell receptor beta chain was recovered during a study of T cells in Graves' hyperthyroidism and ophthalmopathy. General observations from the study: Blood held most thyroid clonotypes expanded above 0.001 frequency.

Graves' hyperthyroidism showing no ophthalmopathy progression within 18 months was considered stable. Recently diagnosed hyperthyroidism of less than 2 months' duration affected patients aged 18 to 65. PBMCs were sourced from roughly 9.1 ml fresh peripheral blood. RNA transcripts provided the source from which TCR beta CDR3 regions were amplified. Carried out on the TCR CDR3, a first-round RT-PCR used the HTBI primer set. MiXCR, applied by TCRdb to the multiplex PCR reads, yields one record per CDR3 protein. The repertoire has about 340,000 distinct CDR3 sequences, over 20% of them found once; the top ten carry 50%. The CDR3 runs to 15 residues. V dropped 6 bases and J dropped 0; count of bases not matched to a gene: 7. CDR1 is MNHNS and CDR2 is SASEGT in the germline V gene. Regarding this clonotype: What it recognizes is unknown. This could be a read error, since a much larger clone is one nucleotide away.

The genes are TRBV6-1 and TRBJ1-1; 7 positions match TRBD1. The sequencing sample was made of blood. This sequence was found in a woman in her fifties or sixties with Graves' hyperthyroidism. CDR3 DNA: TGTGCCAGCAGGTCTCAGGGGGGGATGAACACTGAAGCTTTCTTT. It codes for CASRSQGGMNTEAFF.